This T cell receptor beta chain was captured by sequencing in a study of graft-versus-host responses after intestinal transplantation. The CDR3 contains 14 residues. The germline V gene encodes CDR1 MNHNS and CDR2 SASEGT. V was cut by 3 bases and J by 5 bases, with 14 bases left in between. Sequencing was performed with immunoSEQ multiplex PCR; in TCRdb, only in-frame clones are kept and a portion is missing. The table shows approximately 100,000 clones, with 80% to 95% occurring only once. Note on this clone: No antigen is known for it.

The chain joins TRBV6-1 to TRBJ2-7, with D unresolved. This receptor was taken from a human donor who received an intestinal transplant. This specimen was unstimulated CD8+ T cells sorted from spleen or lymph node cells, taken before intestinal transplant. In nucleotides, the CDR3 is TGTGCCAGCAGTGACTTAGGGTCTGAAAACGAGCAGTACTTC. This gives the protein CASSDLGSENEQYF.